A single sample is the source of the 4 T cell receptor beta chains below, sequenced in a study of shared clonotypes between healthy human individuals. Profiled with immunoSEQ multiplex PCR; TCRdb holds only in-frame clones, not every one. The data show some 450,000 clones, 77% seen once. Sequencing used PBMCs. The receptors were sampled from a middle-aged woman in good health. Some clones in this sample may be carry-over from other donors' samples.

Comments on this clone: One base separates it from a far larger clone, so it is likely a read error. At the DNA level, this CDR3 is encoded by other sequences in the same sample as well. The CDR3 spells CASSQETGGAGNYGYTF. The CDR3, as DNA: TGTGCCAGCAGCCAAGAGACTGGGGGCGCGGGGAACTATGGCTACACCTTC. The chain joins TRBV4-2 to TRBJ1-2; a weak D match, TRBD1 (6 bases). Trimming took off 0 bases at V and 2 bases at J, with 16 bases between the two ends. The CDR3 spans 17 residues. CDR1 and CDR2 (germline): LGHNA, YNFKEQ.

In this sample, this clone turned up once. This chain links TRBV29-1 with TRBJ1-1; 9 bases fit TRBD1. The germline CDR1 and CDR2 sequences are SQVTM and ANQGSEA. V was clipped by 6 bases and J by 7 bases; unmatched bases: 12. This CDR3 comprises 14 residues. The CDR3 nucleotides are TGCAGCGTAAACCTCGGACAGGGGTTGGGTGAAGCTTTCTTT. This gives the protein CSVNLGQGLGEAFF.

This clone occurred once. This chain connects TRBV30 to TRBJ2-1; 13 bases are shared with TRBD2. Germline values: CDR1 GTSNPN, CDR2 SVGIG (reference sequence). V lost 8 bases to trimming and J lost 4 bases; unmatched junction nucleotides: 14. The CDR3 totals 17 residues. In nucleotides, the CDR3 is TGTGCCCGCCGCTGGACTAGCGGGAGAGGGTCTTACAATGAGCAGTTCTTC. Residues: CARRWTSGRGSYNEQFF.

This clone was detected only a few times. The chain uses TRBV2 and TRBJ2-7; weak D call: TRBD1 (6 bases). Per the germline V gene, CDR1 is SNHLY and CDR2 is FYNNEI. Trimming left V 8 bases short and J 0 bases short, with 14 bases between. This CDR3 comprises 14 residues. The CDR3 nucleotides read TGTGCCAGCGGGCGTCGGGACACCTCCTACGAGCAGTACTTC. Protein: CASGRRDTSYEQYF.